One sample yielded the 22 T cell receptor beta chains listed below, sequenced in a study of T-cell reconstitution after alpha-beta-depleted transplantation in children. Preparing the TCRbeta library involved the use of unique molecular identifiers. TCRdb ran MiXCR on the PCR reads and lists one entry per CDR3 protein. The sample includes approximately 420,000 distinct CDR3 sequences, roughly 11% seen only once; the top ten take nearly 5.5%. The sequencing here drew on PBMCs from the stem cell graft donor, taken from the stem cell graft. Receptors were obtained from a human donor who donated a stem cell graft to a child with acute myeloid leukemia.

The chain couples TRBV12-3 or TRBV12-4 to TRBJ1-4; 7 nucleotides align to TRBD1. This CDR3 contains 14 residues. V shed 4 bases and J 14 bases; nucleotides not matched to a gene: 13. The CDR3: CASSSSGTATPLFF. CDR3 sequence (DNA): TGTGCCAGCAGTTCTTCCGGGACAGCGACCCCTCTGTTTTTT.

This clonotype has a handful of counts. The CDR3 sequence is CSVDQRGWNEQFF. In DNA form, the CDR3 reads TGCAGCGTTGACCAGCGGGGGTGGAATGAGCAGTTCTTC. The chain joins TRBV29-1 to TRBJ2-1; 8 positions match TRBD2. The trim removed 3 bases at V and 7 bases at J, leaving 5 bases unmatched. The CDR3 is 13 residues long. CDR1 SQVTM and CDR2 ANQGSEA come from the germline V gene.

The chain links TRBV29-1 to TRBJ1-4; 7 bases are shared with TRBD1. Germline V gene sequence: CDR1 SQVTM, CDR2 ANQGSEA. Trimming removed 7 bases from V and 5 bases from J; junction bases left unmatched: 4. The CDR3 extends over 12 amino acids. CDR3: CSGGTVNEKLFF. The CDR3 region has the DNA TGCAGCGGTGGGACAGTCAATGAAAAACTGTTTTTT.

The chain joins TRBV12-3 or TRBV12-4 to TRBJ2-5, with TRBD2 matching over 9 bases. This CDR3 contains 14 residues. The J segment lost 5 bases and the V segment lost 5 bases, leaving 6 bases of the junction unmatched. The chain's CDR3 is CASSAGTSYETQYF. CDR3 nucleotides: TGTGCCAGCAGTGCCGGGACTAGCTACGAGACCCAGTACTTC.

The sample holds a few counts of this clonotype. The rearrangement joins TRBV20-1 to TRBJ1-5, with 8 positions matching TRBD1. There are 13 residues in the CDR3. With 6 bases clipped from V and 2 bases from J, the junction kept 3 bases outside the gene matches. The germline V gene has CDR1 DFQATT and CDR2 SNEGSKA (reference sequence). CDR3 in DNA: TGCAGTGCCGGACAGGGAGGCAATCAGCCCCAGCATTTT. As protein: CSAGQGGNQPQHF.

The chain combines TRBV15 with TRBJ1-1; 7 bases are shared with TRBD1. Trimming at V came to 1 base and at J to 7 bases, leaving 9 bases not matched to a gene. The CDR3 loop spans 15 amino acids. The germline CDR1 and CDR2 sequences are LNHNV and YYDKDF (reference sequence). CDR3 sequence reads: CATSRAGGGRDEAFF. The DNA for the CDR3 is TGTGCCACCAGCAGAGCAGGGGGAGGGAGGGATGAAGCTTTCTTT.

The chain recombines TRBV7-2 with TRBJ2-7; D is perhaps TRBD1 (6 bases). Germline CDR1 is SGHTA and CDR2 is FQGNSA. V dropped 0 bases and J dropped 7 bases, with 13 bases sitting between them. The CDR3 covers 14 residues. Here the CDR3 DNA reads TGTGCCAGCAGCTTAGCGGGGGCCCCCGGGGAGCAGTACGTC. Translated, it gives CASSLAGAPGEQYV.

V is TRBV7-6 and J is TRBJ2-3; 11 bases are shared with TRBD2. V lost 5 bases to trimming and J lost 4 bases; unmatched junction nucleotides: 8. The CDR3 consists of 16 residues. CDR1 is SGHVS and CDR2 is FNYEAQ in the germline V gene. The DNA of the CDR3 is TGTGCCAGCAGCGCACCGACTAGCGGGGTTGCAGATACGCAGTATTTT. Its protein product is CASSAPTSGVADTQYF.

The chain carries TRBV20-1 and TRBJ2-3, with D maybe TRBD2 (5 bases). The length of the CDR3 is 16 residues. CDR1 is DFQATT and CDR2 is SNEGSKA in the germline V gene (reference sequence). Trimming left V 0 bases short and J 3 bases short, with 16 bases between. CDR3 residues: CSARDVGVDYTDTQYF. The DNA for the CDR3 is TGCAGTGCTAGAGATGTGGGAGTAGATTATACAGATACGCAGTATTTT.

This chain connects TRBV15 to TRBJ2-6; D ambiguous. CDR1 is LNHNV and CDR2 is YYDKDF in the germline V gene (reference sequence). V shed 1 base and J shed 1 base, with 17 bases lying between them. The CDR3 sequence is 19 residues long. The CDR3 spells CATSRGGLGVGSGANVLTF. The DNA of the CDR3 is TGTGCCACCAGCAGAGGCGGCTTAGGTGTAGGGTCTGGGGCCAACGTCCTGACTTTC.

This chain's CDR3 is CASGLDTGAGAINEQYV. CDR3 DNA: TGTGCTAGTGGTTTGGATACAGGCGCAGGGGCTATTAACGAGCAGTACGTC. The gene calls are TRBV12-5 and TRBJ2-7; tentative D call: TRBD1 (6 bases). Deletions cut 1 base from V and 5 bases from J, with 21 bases between. The CDR3 totals 17 residues. Germline lookup yields CDR1 LGHNT and CDR2 FRNRAP.

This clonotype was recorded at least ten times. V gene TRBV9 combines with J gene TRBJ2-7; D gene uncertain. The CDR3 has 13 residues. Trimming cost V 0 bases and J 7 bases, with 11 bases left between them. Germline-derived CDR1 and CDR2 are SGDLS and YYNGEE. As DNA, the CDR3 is TGTGCCAGCAGCGTAGATGCAGGCATGGAGCAGTACTTC. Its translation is CASSVDAGMEQYF.

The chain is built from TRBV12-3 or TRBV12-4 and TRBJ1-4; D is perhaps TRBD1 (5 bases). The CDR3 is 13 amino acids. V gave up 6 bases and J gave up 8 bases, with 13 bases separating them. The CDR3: CASRLGGTEKLFF. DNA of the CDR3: TGTGCCAGCAGACTGGGGGGGACCGAAAAACTGTTTTTT.

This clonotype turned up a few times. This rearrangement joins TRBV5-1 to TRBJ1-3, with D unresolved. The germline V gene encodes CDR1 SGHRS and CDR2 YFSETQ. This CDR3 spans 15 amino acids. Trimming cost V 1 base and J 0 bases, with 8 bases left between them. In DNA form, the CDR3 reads TGCGCCAGCAGCTTGCAGGTCGACTCTGGAAACACCATATATTTT. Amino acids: CASSLQVDSGNTIYF.

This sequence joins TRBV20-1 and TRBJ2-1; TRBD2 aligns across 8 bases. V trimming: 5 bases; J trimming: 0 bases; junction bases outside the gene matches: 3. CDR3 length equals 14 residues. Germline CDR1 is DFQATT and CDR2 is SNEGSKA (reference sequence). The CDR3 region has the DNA TGCAGTGCTTTAAGCGGGGGCTCCTACAATGAGCAGTTCTTC. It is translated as CSALSGGSYNEQFF.

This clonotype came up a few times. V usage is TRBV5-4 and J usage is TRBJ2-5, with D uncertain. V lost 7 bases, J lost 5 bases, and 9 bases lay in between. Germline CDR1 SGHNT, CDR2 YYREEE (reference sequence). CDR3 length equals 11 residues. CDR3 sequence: CASRNGETQYF. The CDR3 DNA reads TGTGCCAGCCGGAACGGGGAGACCCAGTACTTC.

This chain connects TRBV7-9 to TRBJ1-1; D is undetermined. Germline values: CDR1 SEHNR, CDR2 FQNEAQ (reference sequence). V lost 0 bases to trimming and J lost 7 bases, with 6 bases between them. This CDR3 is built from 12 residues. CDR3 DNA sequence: TGTGCCAGCAGCTTAGCCGGGGTTGAAGCTTTCTTT. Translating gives CASSLAGVEAFF.

This CDR3 is CASSYSNGYGYTF. The CDR3 bases are TGTGCCAGCAGTTACTCCAACGGCTATGGCTACACCTTC. V and J are TRBV6-5 and TRBJ1-2; D call uncertain. Germline V gene lookup returns CDR1 MNHEY and CDR2 SVGAGI. The length of the CDR3 is 13 residues. V lost 0 bases to trimming and J lost 4 bases, with 6 bases between them.

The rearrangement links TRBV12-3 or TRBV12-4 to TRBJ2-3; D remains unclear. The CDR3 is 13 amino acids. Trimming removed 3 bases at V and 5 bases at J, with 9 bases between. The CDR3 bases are TGTGCCAGCAGTTTCAGTGTTGAAGATACGCAGTATTTT. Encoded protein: CASSFSVEDTQYF.

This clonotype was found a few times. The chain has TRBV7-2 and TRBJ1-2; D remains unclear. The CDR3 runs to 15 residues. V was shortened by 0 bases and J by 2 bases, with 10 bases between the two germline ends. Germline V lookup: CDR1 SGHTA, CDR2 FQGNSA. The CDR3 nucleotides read TGTGCCAGCAGCTTAGCGTGGGGATCAAACTATGGCTACACCTTC. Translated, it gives CASSLAWGSNYGYTF.

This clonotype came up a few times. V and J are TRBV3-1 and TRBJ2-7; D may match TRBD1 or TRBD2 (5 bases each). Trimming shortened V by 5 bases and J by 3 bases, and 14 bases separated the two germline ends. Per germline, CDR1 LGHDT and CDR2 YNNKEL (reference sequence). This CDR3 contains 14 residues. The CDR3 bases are TGTGCCAGCAGCTCCCGGGGCCCTCACTACGAGCAGTACTTC. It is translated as CASSSRGPHYEQYF.

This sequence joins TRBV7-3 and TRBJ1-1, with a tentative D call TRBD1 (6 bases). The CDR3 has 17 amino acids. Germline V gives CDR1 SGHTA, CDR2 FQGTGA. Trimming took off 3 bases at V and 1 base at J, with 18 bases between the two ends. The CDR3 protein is CASSFSGGNSWNTEAFF. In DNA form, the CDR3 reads TGTGCCAGCAGCTTCTCCGGGGGCAATTCTTGGAACACTGAAGCTTTCTTT.